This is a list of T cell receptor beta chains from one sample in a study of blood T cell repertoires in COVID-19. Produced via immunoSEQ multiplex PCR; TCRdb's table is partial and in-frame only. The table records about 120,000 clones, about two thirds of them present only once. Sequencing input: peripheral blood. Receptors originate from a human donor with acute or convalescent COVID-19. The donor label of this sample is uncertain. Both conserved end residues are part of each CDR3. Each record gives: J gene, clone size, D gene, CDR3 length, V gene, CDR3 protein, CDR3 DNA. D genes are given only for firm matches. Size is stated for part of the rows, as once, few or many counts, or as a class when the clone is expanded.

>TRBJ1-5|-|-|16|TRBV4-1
CASSQAGLAGNQPQHF
TGCGCCAGCAGCCAAGCCGGGTTAGCGGGCAATCAGCCCCAGCATTTT
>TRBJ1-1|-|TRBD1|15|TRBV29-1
CSVEDEDRDSTEAFF
TGCAGCGTTGAAGATGAGGATCGGGACAGCACTGAAGCTTTCTTT
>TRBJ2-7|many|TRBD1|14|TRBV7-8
CASSPRDSHYEQYF
TGTGCCAGCAGCCCCCGGGACAGTCATTACGAGCAGTACTTC
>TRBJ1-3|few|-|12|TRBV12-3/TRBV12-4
CASSLQGNTIYF
TGTGCCAGCAGTTTACAGGGTAACACCATATATTTT
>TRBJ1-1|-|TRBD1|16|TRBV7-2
CASSLGGRGRNTEAFF
TGTGCCAGCAGCTTGGGGGGCAGGGGGCGGAACACTGAAGCTTTCTTT
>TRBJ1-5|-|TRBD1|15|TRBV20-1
CSASRDRHSNQPQHF
TGCAGTGCTAGTAGGGACAGACATAGCAATCAGCCCCAGCATTTT
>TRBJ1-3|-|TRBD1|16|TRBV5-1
CASSVRQGNSGNTIYF
TGCGCCAGCAGCGTGAGACAGGGCAACTCTGGAAACACCATATATTTT
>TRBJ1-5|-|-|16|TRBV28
CASSLGERGSNQPQHF
TGTGCCAGCAGTTTGGGCGAACGGGGAAGCAATCAGCCCCAGCATTTT
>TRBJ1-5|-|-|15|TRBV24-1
CATSGGFGVNQPQHF
TGTGCCACCAGTGGGGGTTTCGGGGTAAATCAGCCCCAGCATTTT
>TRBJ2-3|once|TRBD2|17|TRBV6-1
CASSEARLAGLSDTQYF
TGTGCCAGCAGTGAAGCCCGACTAGCGGGGCTATCAGATACGCAGTATTTT
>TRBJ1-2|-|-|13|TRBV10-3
CAIRGSSNYGYTF
TGTGCCATCAGGGGCAGCTCTAACTATGGCTACACCTTC
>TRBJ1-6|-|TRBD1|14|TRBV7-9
CASSQDRGLQPLHF
TGTGCCAGCAGCCAGGACAGGGGGTTACAACCGCTCCACTTT
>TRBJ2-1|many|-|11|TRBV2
CASTGYNEQFF
TGTGCCAGCACAGGTTACAATGAGCAGTTCTTC
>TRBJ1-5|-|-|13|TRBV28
CASSFGVGQPQHF
TGTGCCAGCAGTTTCGGGGTAGGTCAGCCCCAGCATTTT
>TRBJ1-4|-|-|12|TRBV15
CATSRVGEKLFF
TGTGCCACCAGCAGAGTCGGGGAAAAACTGTTTTTT
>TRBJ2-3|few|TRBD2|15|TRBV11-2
CASSLVGGTTDTQYF
TGTGCCAGCAGCTTAGTGGGGGGGACCACAGATACGCAGTATTTT
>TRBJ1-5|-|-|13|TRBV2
CASILQLEQPQHF
TGTGCCAGCATACTTCAGCTGGAGCAGCCCCAGCATTTT
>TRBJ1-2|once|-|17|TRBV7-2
CASSLRDTLGSNYGYTF
TGTGCCAGCAGCCTCCGGGACACTTTGGGGAGTAACTATGGCTACACCTTC
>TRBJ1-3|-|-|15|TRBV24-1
CATSGRGPSGNTIYF
TGTGCCACCAGTGGCAGGGGACCATCTGGAAACACCATATATTTT
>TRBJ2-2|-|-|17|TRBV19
CASSMGGGGKNTGELFF
TGTGCCAGTAGTATGGGCGGGGGCGGAAAGAACACCGGGGAGCTGTTTTTT
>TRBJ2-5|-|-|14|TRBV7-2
CASSRERIQETQYF
TGTGCCAGCAGCCGCGAGCGGATCCAAGAGACCCAGTACTTC
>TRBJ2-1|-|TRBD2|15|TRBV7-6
CASSFSGGALDEQFF
TGTGCCAGCAGCTTTAGCGGGGGGGCGTTGGATGAGCAGTTCTTC
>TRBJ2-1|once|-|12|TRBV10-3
CAISESSVEQFF
TGTGCCATCAGTGAGTCGTCTGTCGAGCAGTTCTTC
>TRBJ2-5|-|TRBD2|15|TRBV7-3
CASSRTSGGAETQYF
TGTGCCAGCAGCCGGACTAGCGGGGGGGCGGAGACCCAGTACTTC
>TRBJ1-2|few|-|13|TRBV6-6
CASNEQGNYGYTF
TGTGCCAGCAACGAACAGGGCAACTATGGCTACACCTTC
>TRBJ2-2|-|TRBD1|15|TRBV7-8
CASSLRQGPSGELFF
TGTGCCAGCAGCCTGCGACAGGGGCCCTCCGGGGAGCTGTTTTTT
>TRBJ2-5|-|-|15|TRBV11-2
CASSSPTSYQETQYF
TGTGCCAGCAGCTCGCCTACTAGTTACCAAGAGACCCAGTACTTC
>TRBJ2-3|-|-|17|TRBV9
CASSVSSSVLFTDTQYF
TGTGCCAGCAGCGTATCCTCTAGCGTCCTTTTCACAGATACGCAGTATTTT
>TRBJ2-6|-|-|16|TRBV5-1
CASSYLGGPGANVLTF
TGCGCCAGCAGCTACCTCGGGGGGCCTGGGGCCAACGTCCTGACTTTC
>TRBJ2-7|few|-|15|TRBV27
CASSPWGGAHGEQYF
TGTGCCAGCAGTCCCTGGGGGGGGGCGCATGGCGAGCAGTACTTC
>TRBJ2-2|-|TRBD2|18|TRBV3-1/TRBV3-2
CASSQEPTSGASTGELFF
TGTGCCAGCAGCCAAGAACCCACTAGCGGAGCATCCACCGGGGAGCTGTTTTTT
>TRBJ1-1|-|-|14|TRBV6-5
CASSDPTGNTEAFF
TGTGCCAGCAGCGACCCCACAGGGAACACTGAAGCTTTCTTT
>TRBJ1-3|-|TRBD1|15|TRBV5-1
CASSLGTGTGNTIYF
TGCGCCAGCAGCTTGGGGACAGGGACTGGAAACACCATATATTTT
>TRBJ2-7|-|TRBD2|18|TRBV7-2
CASSQGPAGGRPSYEQYF
TGTGCCAGCAGCCAAGGGCCGGCGGGGGGGCGCCCCTCCTACGAGCAGTACTTC
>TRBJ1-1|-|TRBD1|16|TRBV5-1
CASSLDGWTGRTEAFF
TGCGCCAGCAGCTTGGATGGATGGACAGGGAGGACTGAAGCTTTCTTT
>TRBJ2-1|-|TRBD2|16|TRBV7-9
CASSLATSGGGNEQFF
TGTGCCAGCAGCTTAGCGACTAGCGGGGGAGGCAATGAGCAGTTCTTC
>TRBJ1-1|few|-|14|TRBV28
CASSPLGGNTEAFF
TGTGCCAGCAGTCCTCTGGGAGGGAACACTGAAGCTTTCTTT
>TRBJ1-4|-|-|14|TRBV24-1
CATSQGWGNEKLFF
TGTGCCACCAGCCAGGGTTGGGGTAATGAAAAACTGTTTTTT
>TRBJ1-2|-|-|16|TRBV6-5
CASSYSTRGRDYGYTF
TGTGCCAGCAGTTACTCGACTCGCGGGCGGGACTATGGCTACACCTTC
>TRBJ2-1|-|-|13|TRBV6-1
CASSDSFVFEQFF
TGTGCCAGCAGTGATTCGTTTGTTTTTGAGCAGTTCTTC
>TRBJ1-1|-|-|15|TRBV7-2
CASSLGPGENTEAFF
TGTGCCAGCAGCTTAGGTCCAGGGGAAAACACTGAAGCTTTCTTT
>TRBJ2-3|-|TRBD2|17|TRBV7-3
CASSAGFGGGSTDTQYF
TGTGCCAGCAGCGCCGGATTCGGGGGAGGGAGCACAGATACGCAGTATTTT
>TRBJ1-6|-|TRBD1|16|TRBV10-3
CAIREGGDRAYSPLHF
TGTGCCATCAGGGAAGGGGGGGACAGGGCCTATTCACCCCTCCACTTT
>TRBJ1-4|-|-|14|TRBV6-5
CASSYRTREEKLFF
TGTGCCAGCAGTTACAGGACGAGGGAGGAAAAACTGTTTTTT